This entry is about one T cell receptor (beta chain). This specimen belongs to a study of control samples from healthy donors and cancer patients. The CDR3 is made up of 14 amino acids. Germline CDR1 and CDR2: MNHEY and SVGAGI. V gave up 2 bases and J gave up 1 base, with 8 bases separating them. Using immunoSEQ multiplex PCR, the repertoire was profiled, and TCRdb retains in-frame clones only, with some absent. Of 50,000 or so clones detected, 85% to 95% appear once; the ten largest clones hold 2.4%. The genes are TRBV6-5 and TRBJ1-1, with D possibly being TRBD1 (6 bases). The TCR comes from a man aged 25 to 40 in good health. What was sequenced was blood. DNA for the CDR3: TGTGCCAGCAGTTACGCAGGGGCGAACACTGAAGCTTTCTTT. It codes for CASSYAGANTEAFF.